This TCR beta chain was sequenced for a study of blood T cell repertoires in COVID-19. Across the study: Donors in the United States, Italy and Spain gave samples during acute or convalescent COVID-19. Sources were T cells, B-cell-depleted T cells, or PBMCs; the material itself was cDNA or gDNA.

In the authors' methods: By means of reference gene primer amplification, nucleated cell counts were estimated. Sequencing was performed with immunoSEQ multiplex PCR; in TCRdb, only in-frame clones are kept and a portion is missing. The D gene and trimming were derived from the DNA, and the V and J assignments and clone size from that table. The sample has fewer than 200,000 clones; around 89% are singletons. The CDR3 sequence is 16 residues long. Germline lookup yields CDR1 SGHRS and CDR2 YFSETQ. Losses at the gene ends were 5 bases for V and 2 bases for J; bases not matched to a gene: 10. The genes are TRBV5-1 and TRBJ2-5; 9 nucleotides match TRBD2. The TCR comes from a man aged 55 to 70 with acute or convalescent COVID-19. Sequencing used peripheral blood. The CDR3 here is CASSNKAGGKQETQYF. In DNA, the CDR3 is TGCGCCAGCAGTAACAAAGCGGGGGGCAAACAAGAGACCCAGTACTTC.